The TCR beta chain described here comes from a study of human T cells and chemical hapten exposure. Whole-study context: Across samples, TCR yields varied, mostly owing to small differences in pooled library volumes.

Germline CDR1 DFQATT, CDR2 SNEGSKA (reference sequence). The ends lost 3 bases at V and 4 bases at J; junction bases unmatched: 12. The CDR3 sequence is 16 residues long. As for time point: pre-sensitization, week 0. Described treatment: therapeutic diphenylcyclopropenone sensitization with weekly scalp DPC. Total RNA was isolated from unfractionated whole blood. Findings and caveats of the study: Expanded TCRs grouped into significantly more large CDR3 similarity clusters than controls produced.

A word on this clonotype: Its antigen is not identified.

In TCRdb, the RACE reads were re-called with MiXCR into one record per CDR3 protein. The table shows about 380,000 distinct CDR3 sequences, with 4% to 6% occurring only once. This TCR came from a woman aged 50 to 60 with alopecia areata. Some clones in this sample may be carry-over from other donors' samples. Sequences were derived from whole blood, sampled in connection with sensitization to the hapten diphenylcyclopropenone (DPC). V usage is TRBV20-1 and J usage is TRBJ2-3, with 8 bases aligning to TRBD2. Written as DNA, the CDR3 is TGCAGTGCTAGTAACATATGGCGGGGGGCCGCAGATACGCAGTATTTT. Translating gives CSASNIWRGAADTQYF.